This T cell receptor (beta chain) appears in the sequencing data of a study of identical twins. This clonotype was observed once. Its antigen is unidentified. Study-level results: Abundant cord blood beta clonotypes carried fewer insertions; memory repertoires showed none. Twins shared beta out-of-frame sequences in excess, but this excess was weaker.

Unique molecular identifiers were present on the cDNA, and a universal primer site came from template switching. TCRdb re-called the 5' RACE reads with MiXCR, one entry per CDR3 protein. The data show about 720,000 distinct CDR3 sequences, about 20% seen once. In germline, CDR1 is GTSNPN, CDR2 SVGIG (reference sequence). The CDR3 runs 13 residues. V lost 1 base and J lost 5, with 10 bases in between. These data were likewise used in another study, on T cells expressing NK-cell markers.

The rearrangement links TRBV30 to TRBJ2-3, with D possibly matching TRBD2 (5 bases). The receptor comes from a woman aged 18-29 years in good health. The sequencing input was PBMCs. CDR3 sequence: CAWSGLRGDTQYF. CDR3 nucleotides: TGTGCCTGGAGTGGGCTCCGGGGAGATACGCAGTATTTT.